A single sample gave rise to the 13 T cell receptor beta chains below, sequenced in a study of cytomegalovirus exposure and HLA in healthy donors. It was with 60 Vbeta and 13 Jbeta primers that the PCR ran. Clones were read by immunoSEQ multiplex PCR, and TCRdb kept only the in-frame ones, dropping some. The table has 190,000 or so clones, 65% to 85% seen once; the top ten hold roughly 0.098%. Specimen: PBMCs. These receptors all stem from a boy aged 2 to 9 in good health and CMV-seronegative.

This clone was counted once. The gene calls are TRBV6-4 and TRBJ2-5; the D is unclear. The CDR3 spans 15 residues. The germline V gene encodes CDR1 MRHNA and CDR2 SNTAGT. With 2 bases removed from V and 5 bases from J, the gap between germline ends came to 15 bases. DNA of the CDR3: TGTGCCAGCAGTGACCCTTGGGTGCAGGATGAGACCCAGTACTTC. Its translation is CASSDPWVQDETQYF.

The V gene is TRBV19, the J gene TRBJ2-3; a weak D match, TRBD2 (5 bases). Germline CDR1 and CDR2: LNHDA and SQIVND (reference sequence). The V end was cut by 5 bases, the J end by 1 base, with 7 bases between. This CDR3 is built from 13 residues. The CDR3 here is CASSVGGTDTQYF. CDR3 nucleotides: TGTGCCAGTAGTGTCGGGGGCACAGATACGCAGTATTTT.

This CDR3 reads CASSAGPPLAGGSTDTQYF. The CDR3 nucleotides are TGTGCCAGCAGCGCAGGCCCTCCTTTAGCGGGGGGAAGCACAGATACGCAGTATTTT. The rearrangement joins TRBV9 to TRBJ2-3; 10 positions agree with TRBD2. With V trimmed by 3 bases and J by 0 bases, 13 bases remained unmatched. The CDR3 loop spans 19 amino acids. Per germline, CDR1 SGDLS and CDR2 YYNGEE.

The chain uses TRBV5-8 and TRBJ2-1; TRBD2 matches at 11 bases. Germline V gene sequence: CDR1 SGHTS, CDR2 YDEGEE. The CDR3 is 18 amino acids. V lost 0 bases and J lost 12; bases outside the gene matches: 17. The CDR3 coding sequence is TGTGCCAGCAGCTTGGTTGGGTCTAGCGGGGGGTACAGTCAATGGCAGTTCTTC. It translates to CASSLVGSSGGYSQWQFF.

The chain combines TRBV2 with TRBJ2-3; TRBD2 agrees at 10 bases. The CDR3 has 15 residues. V lost 5 bases and J lost 3; bases outside the gene matches: 5. From germline, CDR1 is SNHLY and CDR2 FYNNEI. CDR3 protein: CASSTSGGATDTQYF. The CDR3 DNA reads as TGTGCCAGCAGTACCAGCGGGGGGGCGACAGATACGCAGTATTTT.

This rearrangement joins TRBV7-3 to TRBJ2-5, with 9 bases matching TRBD1. J gave up 5 bases and V 1 base, and 2 bases lay outside the gene matches. Germline CDR1 reads SGHTA; CDR2 reads FQGTGA. This CDR3 contains 14 residues. The chain's CDR3 is CASSLNGQGETQYF. The CDR3 DNA follows: TGTGCCAGCAGCTTAAACGGACAGGGGGAGACCCAGTACTTC.

This clone was recorded a few times. The chain employs TRBV6-5 and TRBJ2-1, with a tentative D call TRBD2 (6 bases). The CDR3 spans 16 residues. V was clipped by 2 bases and J by 4 bases, with 15 bases between them. Germline lookup yields CDR1 MNHEY and CDR2 SVGAGI. This CDR3 is CASSYGAAGNYNEQFF. The CDR3 region has the DNA TGTGCCAGCAGTTACGGGGCGGCGGGGAATTACAATGAGCAGTTCTTC.

This clone has only one observation. V usage is TRBV6-1 and J usage is TRBJ2-5, with D possibly being TRBD1 (5 bases). The DNA end favors TRBJ2-7, so the J call may be wrong. Germline CDR1 and CDR2: MNHNS and SASEGT. This CDR3 is 17 amino acids long. CDR3 bases: TGTGCCAGCAGTGGGACAACAGACCCGAATTCCGTATACGAGCAGTACTTC. It specifies CASSGTTDPNSVYEQYF.

The table lists this clone with a few counts. J is TRBJ2-7 and V is TRBV4-1; 9 bases are a match to TRBD1. The CDR3 covers 14 residues. CDR1 is MGHRA and CDR2 is YSYEKL in the germline V gene. V shed 1 base and J 3 bases; nucleotides not matched to a gene: 1. The CDR3: CASSQGTGDYEQYF. As DNA, the CDR3 is TGCGCCAGCAGCCAAGGGACAGGGGACTACGAGCAGTACTTC.

The V call is TRBV7-8, the J call TRBJ2-3, with D maybe TRBD2 (6 bases). The CDR3 spans 16 residues. V lost 2 bases and J lost 2, with 14 bases in between. Looked up from germline, CDR1 is SGHVS and CDR2 is FQNEAQ. The CDR3 here is CASSLRPGAATDTQYF. In nucleotides, the CDR3 is TGTGCCAGCAGCTTACGTCCGGGAGCGGCCACAGATACGCAGTATTTT.

The chain employs TRBV7-2 and TRBJ1-2; D may be TRBD1 (6 bases). CDR1 and CDR2 from the germline V gene are SGHTA and FQGNSA. The CDR3 runs to 13 residues. V was shortened by 5 bases and J by 6 bases, with 13 bases between the two germline ends. This CDR3 is CASSRTEGDGYTF. CDR3 in DNA: TGTGCCAGCAGCCGCACAGAGGGGGATGGCTACACCTTC.

This chain uses TRBV28 with TRBJ1-2, with 8 bases aligning to TRBD1. The CDR3 totals 12 residues. Per the germline V gene, CDR1 is MDHEN and CDR2 is SYDVKM. After removal of 7 bases from V and 8 bases from J, the junction contained 6 bases not matched to a gene. CDR3 DNA sequence: TGTGCCAGCAAATTACAGGGGGAGGGCTACACCTTC. This gives the protein CASKLQGEGYTF.

The chain recombines TRBV27 with TRBJ1-1, with D unresolved. The CDR3 runs to 14 residues. The germline V gene has CDR1 MNHEY and CDR2 SMNVEV (reference sequence). Trimming removed 2 bases from V and 7 bases from J, with 14 bases in between. Here the CDR3 reads CASSLTPVRSEAFF. The DNA of the CDR3 is TGTGCCAGCAGTTTAACCCCCGTGCGGAGTGAAGCTTTCTTT.